One and the same sample provided the 18 T cell receptor beta chains below, sequenced in a study of blood T cell repertoires in COVID-19. The assay was immunoSEQ multiplex PCR, and TCRdb's table has in-frame clones only and misses some. The data contain 68,000 or so clones, 85% to 90% of them seen just once; the ten biggest clones take up about 8.9%. Sequencing was performed on peripheral blood. These receptors originate from a man between 45 and 60 years old with active COVID-19.

This clone is labeled medium-sized. This rearrangement joins TRBV4-3 to TRBJ2-2; 8 nucleotides align to TRBD2. Per germline, CDR1 LGHNA and CDR2 YSLEER. This CDR3 contains 17 residues. V lost 0 bases to trimming and J lost 0 bases; unmatched junction nucleotides: 3. The CDR3 is CASSQDGGAANTGELFF. The CDR3 DNA reads TGCGCCAGCAGCCAAGACGGGGGGGCGGCGAACACCGGGGAGCTGTTTTTT.

The chain combines TRBV6-4 with TRBJ2-1; 7 nucleotides match TRBD1. Germline CDR1 is MRHNA and CDR2 is SNTAGT. The CDR3 covers 13 residues. After removal of 6 bases from V and 7 bases from J, the junction contained 6 bases not matched to a gene. The DNA of the CDR3 is TGTGCCAGCAGGCCCCCAGGGGGAAATGAGCAGTTCTTC. Protein product: CASRPPGGNEQFF.

The CDR3 DNA reads TGTGCCAGCAGTTACCACCCGGCCAGGGTTGGTGAAAAACTGTTTTTT. This sequence encodes CASSYHPARVGEKLFF. This chain uses TRBV6-2 or TRBV6-3 with TRBJ1-4, with a possible D match to TRBD1 (5 bases). The germline V and J ends were trimmed by 2 bases and 7 bases, with 17 bases remaining between them. Germline values: CDR1 MNHEY, CDR2 SVGEGT. The CDR3 is 16 amino acids.

The chain recombines TRBV5-5 with TRBJ1-2; TRBD1 agrees at 9 bases. Germline-derived CDR1 and CDR2 are SGHKS and YYEKEE (reference sequence). CDR3 size: 15 residues. V lost 4 bases to trimming and J lost 3 bases; unmatched junction nucleotides: 7. The CDR3 here is CASSPGDREHYGYTF. The CDR3 DNA follows: TGTGCCAGCAGCCCGGGGGACAGGGAACACTATGGCTACACCTTC.

The V call is TRBV6-4, the J call TRBJ2-1; 11 nucleotides align to TRBD2. The germline V gene encodes CDR1 MRHNA and CDR2 SNTAGT. The J segment lost 7 bases and the V segment lost 0 bases, leaving 5 bases of the junction unmatched. The CDR3 contains 16 residues. CDR3 sequence: CASSDSSGGARNEQFF. Written as DNA, the CDR3 is TGTGCCAGCAGTGACTCTAGCGGGGGGGCAAGAAATGAGCAGTTCTTC.

The rearrangement joins TRBV4-1 to TRBJ2-7, with TRBD1 as a possible D gene (6 bases). V dropped 2 bases and J dropped 3 bases, with 14 bases sitting between them. Per germline, CDR1 MGHRA and CDR2 YSYEKL. The length of the CDR3 is 15 residues. In nucleotides, the CDR3 is TGCGCCAGCAGCCAACGGCAGGGGCCAAACTACGAGCAGTACTTC. It translates to CASSQRQGPNYEQYF.

The rearrangement joins TRBV5-8 to TRBJ1-6; possibly TRBD1 for D (6 bases). This CDR3 has 16 amino acids. Germline CDR1 SGHTS, CDR2 YDEGEE. The V end was cut by 0 bases, the J end by 10 bases, with 17 bases between. The CDR3 bases are TGTGCCAGCAGCTTGGACAGGGCCCAGATGGGGTCACCCCTCCACTTT. This encodes CASSLDRAQMGSPLHF.

This rearrangement joins TRBV6-4 to TRBJ2-2; D possibly corresponds to TRBD1 (5 bases). The CDR3 loop spans 16 amino acids. The V end lost 6 bases, the J end lost 6 bases, and 20 bases lay between the germline ends. From germline, CDR1 is MRHNA and CDR2 SNTAGT. The CDR3 reads CASSPYQGIRPGELFF. CDR3 coding DNA: TGTGCCAGCAGCCCATACCAGGGTATTCGGCCCGGGGAGCTGTTTTTT.

V is TRBV18 and J is TRBJ1-3; TRBD1 agrees at 7 bases. CDR1 KGHSH and CDR2 LQKENI come from the germline V gene. The trim removed 0 bases at V and 0 bases at J, leaving 5 bases unmatched. The CDR3 contains 17 residues. CDR3 in DNA: TGTGCCAGCTCACCACCGACAGGGCTCAGCTCTGGAAACACCATATATTTT. It encodes CASSPPTGLSSGNTIYF.

This chain connects TRBV4-1 to TRBJ2-7; weak D call: TRBD1 (6 bases). Germline CDR1 and CDR2: MGHRA and YSYEKL. V shed 4 bases and J shed 2 bases, with 21 bases lying between them. The CDR3 is 17 residues long. The CDR3 DNA sequence: TGCGCCAGCAGCCGTAACACCAACCGGGACACTGCCTACGAGCAGTACTTC. It is translated as CASSRNTNRDTAYEQYF.

J is TRBJ2-7 and V is TRBV30; TRBD1 aligns across 9 bases. The CDR3 is made up of 12 amino acids. The V gene's germline CDR1 is GTSNPN and CDR2 SVGIG (reference sequence). V shed 8 bases and J 2 bases; nucleotides not matched to a gene: 4. The CDR3 region has the DNA TGTGCCCGAGGACAGGGGACCTACGAGCAGTACTTC. It codes for CARGQGTYEQYF.

The V and J genes are TRBV19 and TRBJ2-1, with 15 bases matching TRBD2. V lost 6 bases, J lost 9 bases, and 12 bases stayed unmatched. This CDR3 region has 17 residues. Germline V lookup: CDR1 LNHDA, CDR2 SQIVND (reference sequence). The CDR3 sequence: CASSSRWTSGGALEQFF. The CDR3 DNA follows: TGTGCCAGTAGCTCCCGGTGGACTAGCGGGGGGGCCCTTGAGCAGTTCTTC. The full variable domain, with the rest looked up from reference TRBV19 and TRBJ2-1, is DGGITQSPKYLFRKEGQNVTLSCEQNLNHDAMYWYRQDPGQGLRLIYYSQIVNDFQKGDIAEGYSVSREKKESFPLTVTSAQKNPTAFYLCASSSRWTSGGALEQFFGPGTRLTVL.

This clone appeared a few times. The gene calls are TRBV4-2 and TRBJ1-5; D is perhaps TRBD1 (6 bases). The CDR3 has 19 amino acids. V was cut by 0 bases and J by 3 bases, with 21 bases left in between. Looked up from germline, CDR1 is LGHNA and CDR2 is YNFKEQ. CDR3 nucleotides: TGTGCCAGCAGCCAAGAATGGTGGGGGCAGGGTGACCCCAATCAGCCCCAGCATTTT. Translating gives CASSQEWWGQGDPNQPQHF.

The chain joins TRBV7-9 to TRBJ2-2, with 7 bases matching TRBD1. Germline values: CDR1 SEHNR, CDR2 FQNEAQ (reference sequence). The CDR3 length is 16 residues. V gave up 1 base and J gave up 6 bases; unmatched junction bases: 8. CDR3 residues: CASSLEARGSSGELFF. DNA of the CDR3: TGTGCCAGCAGCTTAGAGGCCAGGGGGAGTTCCGGGGAGCTGTTTTTT.

The chain employs TRBV11-2 and TRBJ2-7; TRBD1 aligns across 8 bases. Per the germline V gene, CDR1 is SGHAT and CDR2 is FQNNGV. V lost 5 bases and J lost 0; bases outside the gene matches: 3. This CDR3 contains 14 residues. DNA for the CDR3: TGTGCCAGCAGCCCAGGACAGGGCTCCTACGAGCAGTACTTC. Amino acid sequence: CASSPGQGSYEQYF.

This clone came up a few times. Here the CDR3 DNA reads TGTGCCAGCAGACCACCCCGGACGGACTTCATTCAGTACTTC. Its protein product is CASRPPRTDFIQYF. The chain is built from TRBV2 and TRBJ2-4; weak D call: TRBD2 (5 bases). This CDR3 region has 14 residues. In germline, CDR1 is SNHLY, CDR2 FYNNEI. V was clipped by 6 bases and J by 9 bases, with 18 bases between them.

The chain employs TRBV12-5 and TRBJ1-1, with unresolved D. The V end lost 4 bases, the J end lost 1 base, and 13 bases lay between the germline ends. Germline V gives CDR1 LGHNT, CDR2 FRNRAP. The CDR3 length is 15 residues. The CDR3 here is CASGSLSFENTEAFF. The CDR3 DNA reads TGTGCTAGTGGTTCCCTATCGTTTGAGAACACTGAAGCTTTCTTT.

This clone was seen once. The chain couples TRBV9 to TRBJ1-4; 7 positions match TRBD1. This CDR3 has 16 amino acids. Germline V gives CDR1 SGDLS, CDR2 YYNGEE. V dropped 3 bases and J dropped 0; count of bases not matched to a gene: 5. The CDR3 is CASSASQGTTNEKLFF. The CDR3 DNA reads as TGTGCCAGCAGCGCCTCACAGGGGACAACTAATGAAAAACTGTTTTTT.